This entry concerns a single T cell receptor (beta chain). Its cognate antigen has yet to be identified. Per-base qualities were not stored, and no clone one base away is much larger. The library was obtained by 5' RACE. Sequencing took place on an Illumina HiSeq 2500. A second PCR of about 7 to 12 cycles was run with a J-beta primer mix and a sample-barcoded 5' primer. A template-switch 5' adaptor carrying 12 random nucleotides introduced a unique molecular identifier onto each TCR beta cDNA molecule. At least 2.5 million CDR3-containing paired-end reads were obtained from each sample. All of the RNA was converted into first-strand cDNA using the Mint cDNA synthesis kit, with a TRBC-specific oligonucleotide serving as the primer. All cDNA was treated with uracil-DNA glycosylase and then went through a first 18-cycle PCR with the universal primers M1SS and BC2_uni_R. Per the original workflow: Each sample was normalized by randomly selecting 1 million high-quality reads, each carrying a distinct molecular identifier. Reads sharing molecular identifiers were discarded rather than binned into consensus sequences. CDR3 identification, clonotype clustering and error correction used MiTCR with a Q25 quality threshold and the strictest error-elimination algorithm. A nonparametric unseen species model with Euler transformation was used to estimate lower-bound total TCR beta diversity. TCRdb reprocessed the public reads (quality trimming at Q25 with fastp, clone calling with MiXCR) and kept in-frame beta chains. Every entry covers one CDR3 protein and lists the most common genes and DNA from its rows. Here the V and J calls rest on TCRdb's processing, not on the authors' analysis. Here the sample has approximately 1,000,000 distinct CDR3 sequences; 30% to 40% occur a single time. Over 10% of the sample goes to the ten largest clones.

This sample stems from a study of blood T cells in healthy people across ages (dated by TCRdb to about 2015). Background for the entire study: In model experiments, roughly one uniquely barcoded TCR beta cDNA molecule per two T cells was captured by template switching. Age-related changes in TCR beta repertoire diversity were measured in the study by deep sequencing normalized with unique cDNA molecular identifiers. Four age groups were formed from the donors: young (average roughly 16 years), middle-aged (around 41), aged (roughly 59) and long-lived (around 82). To avoid experimental bias, donors of different ages were randomly spread across the sequencing lanes. Using the same blood draw, the study looked at two additional independent replicas of 1 million unique cDNA reads for two donors, one aged 18 to 30 and the other aged 80 or older.

V loses 5 bases of germline sequence and J loses 7 bases, and the interval between the two ends is 11 bases. Sequences SGHTA (CDR1) and FQGNSA (CDR2) are obtained from the germline V gene. The CDR3 sequence holds 13 residues, the cysteine and phenylalanine included. Just the 39-base CDR3 DNA is kept, in frame starting at base 1. The paper as a whole reports these results and caveats: Because the CMV infection status of the donors was unknown, age-related changes in expanded clonotypes may potentially have been confounded. Because profiling used bulk unsorted PBMCs, naive and antigen-experienced compartments could not be compared conclusively. Compared with the aged group, more naive CD4+ T cells, fewer expanded clones and increased TCR diversity were shown by the long-lived group, suggesting age selection. Total diversity estimates from one million sequenced T cells were considered lower bounds and underestimates. There was a strong correlation between observed TCR beta diversity and the percentage of naive T cells measured by flow cytometry. As age increased, observed TCR beta diversity per million T cells dropped in a roughly linear way, and a significant reduction was already evident by age 40.

Donors were a few dozen systemically healthy Caucasian individuals from Russia aged about 6 to 100 years. Each donor gave 8 to 10 milliliters of peripheral blood, drawn into EDTA-treated Vacutainer tubes. Ficoll-Paque density-gradient centrifugation was used to isolate PBMCs, with at least 6 million obtained per sample. Total RNA, at least 5.5 micrograms per sample, was extracted from PBMCs with Trizol reagent. For every donor, an aliquot of PBMCs went through flow cytometry to measure the percentages of naive CD45RAhigh/CD27high T cells. Recombination connected TRBV7-2 to TRBJ2-2; too little of a D gene remains to name it. Sample: blood. This TCR was recovered from a man younger than 30 in good health. The DNA is as follows: TGTGCCAGCAGCGAAGGGTCGGGCGGGGAGCTGTTTTTT. This codes for CASSEGSGGELFF.